This T cell receptor beta chain was captured by sequencing in a study of blood T cell repertoires in COVID-19. Study-wide context: COVID-19 samples collected from the United States, Italy and Spain covered acute and convalescent phases. Sources were T cells, B-cell-depleted T cells, or PBMCs; the material itself was cDNA or gDNA.

Authors' analysis steps: Amplification from reference gene primers served as the basis for estimated nucleated cell counts. Libraries were prepared by immunoSEQ multiplex PCR; TCRdb keeps only in-frame clonotypes and omits some of them. The V and J calls and clone size were taken over from that table, and D and trimming were inferred from the DNA. The table records tens of thousands of clones, roughly nine tenths of them present only once. CDR1 and CDR2 (germline): MNHNS, SASEGT. V shed 2 bases and J 4 bases; nucleotides not matched to a gene: 4. The CDR3 has 14 amino acids. The chain combines TRBV6-1 with TRBJ2-5; TRBD2 matches at 7 bases. The sample was peripheral blood. The source is a human donor in a cohort sampled during active COVID-19. CDR3 sequence (DNA): TGTGCCAGCAGTGAAAGGCAGCGGGGAGAGACCCAGTACTTC. Its protein product is CASSERQRGETQYF.